The 13 T cell receptor delta chains below all came from one sample that was sequenced in a study of Vδ1+ human thymocytes. Study-wide points: Thymic TRG and TRD repertoires appeared highly polyclonal, with Gaussian CDR3 length distributions.

Extracted RNA was reverse transcribed into cDNA. Multiplex PCR used pooled V-gene forward primers and a constant-region reverse primer to amplify CDR3s. TCRdb re-processed the multiplex PCR reads using CATT. The sample carries some 27,000 delta-chain clones, nearly 7.5% recorded once. Their specific antigens are unknown. Sequenced material: Vdelta1+ gamma-delta thymocytes from the thymus. As for subset: FACS-sorted CD3+ TCRalphabeta- TCRVdelta1+ TCRVdelta2- thymocytes. These receptors were collected from a girl under three years old who had congenital heart surgery.

This chain uses TRDV1 with TRDJ1; TRDD3 agrees at 9 bases. V dropped 2 bases and J dropped 0; count of bases not matched to a gene: 19. Looked up from germline, CDR1 is TSWWSYY and CDR2 is QGS. The CDR3 runs 21 residues. In DNA, the CDR3 is TGTGCTCTTGGGGAAAAAAGCTCTCCTCTGGGGATACGTATTCACACCGATAAACTCATCTTT. It codes for CALGEKSSPLGIRIHTDKLIF.

This clone was seen only a few times. The chain joins TRDV1 to TRDJ1; D possibly corresponds to TRDD2 (5 bases). Trimming pared 0 bases from V and 0 bases from J, leaving 23 bases between. This CDR3 spans 20 amino acids. The V gene's germline CDR1 is TSWWSYY and CDR2 QGS. CDR3 DNA sequence: TGTGCTCTTGGGGAACTAGACTCCCCTACGTGGATTACCCACACCGATAAACTCATCTTT. This sequence encodes CALGELDSPTWITHTDKLIF.

The chain joins TRDV1 to TRDJ1; perhaps TRDD3 as D (6 bases). The CDR3 contains 20 residues. Germline V CDR1 and CDR2: TSWWSYY, QGS. The ends were cut back, 3 bases at V and 0 bases at J, with 26 bases in the middle. CDR3: CALGDPTWGSSPPYTDKLIF. CDR3 DNA: TGTGCTCTTGGGGACCCCACCTGGGGATCGTCCCCACCGTACACCGATAAACTCATCTTT.

This clone was seen a few times. This chain joins TRDV1 and TRDJ1, with 11 nucleotides matching TRDD3. The junction had 21 bases not matched to a gene; V was cut back by 2 bases and J by 1 base. The CDR3 contains 22 residues. CDR1 and CDR2 (germline): TSWWSYY, QGS. The CDR3 region has the DNA TGTGCTCTTGGGGAAATTATTTCAACGGAGAGGTACTGGGGGATAGGCACCGATAAACTCATCTTT. It is translated as CALGEIISTERYWGIGTDKLIF.

This clone was seen only a few times. The rearrangement joins TRDV1 to TRDJ1, with 11 bases identical to TRDD3. With V trimmed by 5 bases and J by 0 bases, 32 bases remained unmatched. The CDR3 consists of 25 residues. Germline CDR1 and CDR2: TSWWSYY and QGS. CDR3 sequence reads: CALGRRIPTLHWGIKHDLYTDKLIF. CDR3 nucleotides: TGTGCTCTTGGGAGACGTATACCTACCTTACACTGGGGGATAAAACATGACTTGTACACCGATAAACTCATCTTT.

In this sample, this clone turned up a few times. The chain joins TRDV1 to TRDJ1; no clear D. With 0 bases removed from V and 0 bases from J, the gap between germline ends came to 14 bases. The CDR3 spans 17 residues. The germline CDR1 and CDR2 sequences are TSWWSYY and QGS. The chain's CDR3 is CALGELLRPPYTDKLIF. The CDR3 DNA sequence: TGTGCTCTTGGGGAACTGCTACGACCCCCGTACACCGATAAACTCATCTTT.

The table lists this clone with a few counts. The chain couples TRDV1 to TRDJ1, with 10 bases lining up with TRDD3. The CDR3 covers 17 residues. The V and J ends lost 4 bases and 4 bases, in that order; junction bases with no gene match: 12. Germline values: CDR1 TSWWSYY, CDR2 QGS. CDR3 sequence: CALGVLLSLGDIDKLIF. CDR3 coding DNA: TGTGCTCTTGGGGTTCTTCTTTCTCTGGGGGATATCGATAAACTCATCTTT.

This clone turned up a few times. The chain uses TRDV1 and TRDJ1, with TRDD3 as a possible D gene (5 bases). Germline-derived CDR1 and CDR2 are TSWWSYY and QGS. The ends were cut back, 3 bases at V and 0 bases at J, with 29 bases in the middle. The CDR3 extends over 21 amino acids. Here the CDR3 reads CALGEGPVGHSHGGYTDKLIF. The CDR3 nucleotides read TGTGCTCTTGGGGAGGGCCCGGTGGGCCATTCACACGGGGGGTACACCGATAAACTCATCTTT.

This clone was observed a few times. The rearrangement joins TRDV1 to TRDJ1, with 7 bases that match TRDD3. The germline V gene encodes CDR1 TSWWSYY and CDR2 QGS. This CDR3 is built from 18 residues. V shed 2 bases, J shed 2 bases, and the junction held 14 bases outside the gene matches. CDR3 sequence reads: CALGERSRGLGGTDKLIF. The DNA for the CDR3 is TGTGCTCTTGGGGAAAGGTCCCGGGGGCTGGGGGGTACCGATAAACTCATCTTT.

The chain links TRDV1 to TRDJ1, with 8 bases that match TRDD3. CDR1 TSWWSYY and CDR2 QGS come from the germline V gene. The trim removed 5 bases at V and 0 bases at J, leaving 20 bases unmatched. This CDR3 has 20 residues. CDR3 loop: CALGLKRSGTGGLYTDKLIF. The DNA of the CDR3 is TGTGCTCTTGGGCTAAAACGATCCGGTACTGGGGGTTTGTACACCGATAAACTCATCTTT.

This clone was detected a few times. The J gene is TRDJ2, the V gene TRDV1; TRDD3 matches at 8 bases. CDR1 TSWWSYY and CDR2 QGS come from the germline V gene. This CDR3 region has 19 residues. J lost 0 bases, V lost 1 base, and 10 bases had no gene match. Here the CDR3 reads CALGEPARDTSALTAQLFF. CDR3 coding DNA: TGTGCTCTTGGGGAACCAGCGAGGGATACGTCAGCTTTGACAGCACAACTCTTCTTT.

The J gene is TRDJ1; the V gene was not called; the table's D call, TRDD3, has no DNA check behind it. The CDR3 runs to 27 residues. For the CDR3, the DNA is TGTGCTCTTGGGGAACCTTACCGATTACCCCGGCCTTCCAAAACCCCTAGGGCGCCTTGGGGGACCGATAAACTCATCTTT. Translation gives CALGEPYRLPRPSKTPRAPWGTDKLIF.

V and J are TRDV1 and TRDJ1; the match to TRDD3 covers 9 bases. The germline gives CDR1 TSWWSYY, CDR2 QGS. CDR3 size: 12 residues. Germline trimming cut 9 bases from V and 11 bases from J; bases unmatched to any gene: 10. CDR3 sequence reads: CALRTGDTRLIF. CDR3 sequence (DNA): TGTGCTCTCCGGACTGGGGATACGCGGCTCATCTTT.